Included here is one TCR beta chain sequence, with context. The antigen it recognizes is unknown. No per-base quality is available; no much larger clone lies one base away. This CDR3 is also generated by other DNA sequences in the sample. CD8 naive samples were obtained by positive selection for CCR7 among CD45RO-negative cells, yielding a CD45RA+CCR7+ population from which TemRA cells were excluded. The donors were healthy, HIV-negative adults who had no recently reported acute infections or vaccinations. All donors were Caucasian adults living in Nashville, Tennessee, USA. After blood collection by leukapheresis, PBMCs were isolated using Ficoll-Histopaque density gradient centrifugation and then cryopreserved in the vapor phase of liquid nitrogen. Purity and quantity of every magnetically sorted T cell population were checked by analytical flow cytometry. Genomic DNA was isolated from every sorted fraction and measured by UV absorbance on a Nanodrop 2000c.

The data stem from a study of shared clonotypes between healthy human individuals (dated by TCRdb to the early 2020s). Describing the broader study: The cohort comprised a couple of women and a few men aged 18 to 49 years. For each donor, CD4 naive and CD4 memory were each given three plates, CD8 naive was given two plates, and CD8 memory was given one plate. Blood TCR repertoires of five healthy adults were deeply sequenced to estimate repertoire size and the extent of clonotype sharing between individuals. To increase sequencing depth and limit assay-specific biases, different laboratories used diverse techniques to prepare libraries and sequence TCR repertoires. Leukapheresis yielded between about 0.9 and 8.9 billion PBMCs per donor. Overall study outcomes, separate from this receptor: Even with the large sequencing depth, rarefaction of the sorted-subset datasets indicated that sequencing was incomplete. Based on pairwise subsampling, the degree of clonotype sharing among donors was expected to be affected by sequencing depth. Because the study included only a small number of donors, the genetic and exposure-history diversity represented was limited. Compared with non-shared clonotypes, clonotypes shared by all four sorted-subset donors had higher generation probabilities. About 4.5% of naive CD4, around 4% of naive CD8, around 2.3% of memory CD4, and less than 0.45% of memory CD8 clonotypes were shared across a few donors. Sampling was restricted to blood, and TCR repertoires in tissues likely differ from the TCR repertoires found in blood. Estimated clonotype richness was generally larger for naive than for memory subsets.

The germline V gene sets CDR1 to MGHDK and CDR2 to SYGVNS. Taken from cysteine to phenylalanine, the CDR3 has 13 residues. Here the CDR3 DNA is all that survives: 39 bases in frame from base 1. V loses 4 bases, J loses 0 bases, and the germline ends lie 6 bases apart. Using the deep immunoSEQ assay, TCR CDR3 regions were amplified from genomic DNA by multiplex PCR. Extracted genomic DNA from each cell subset was distributed evenly across all wells of several immunoSEQ 96-well plates, and each plate was treated as a replicate. For sorted subsets, roughly 200 ng genomic DNA, equal to some 30,000 T cell genomes, was loaded into each replicate PCR. The purified libraries were quantified using a Qubit 3.0 fluorometer, sized with a Bioanalyzer 2100, and then quantified again using the KAPA Library Quantification kit. Every immunoSEQ 96-well plate was sequenced on a separate single-read 150-cycle Illumina NextSeq 550 flow cell. From the authors' description of their analysis: Because the immunoSEQ output held only junctional sequences and lacked quality scores, the filtering could not match the filtering applied to full-length reads. Sequences were annotated with PyIR, a Python wrapper for IgBLAST v1.9, using IMGT germline references to assign V/J genes and CDR3. Reads with weak V/J assignments (E-value above 1e-6), missing CDR3, stop codons, out-of-frame junctions, or ambiguous translated residues were removed. V3J clonotypes were defined as sequences sharing the same inferred V gene, J gene, and CDR3 amino acid sequence. To compute the percentage overlap between repertoires, the number of shared unique clonotypes was divided by the size of the smaller repertoire. Repertoire richness was assessed with RTK rarefaction, the Chao1 estimator, and Recon v2.1 estimates of unobserved clonotypes. Generation probabilities for all TCRbeta clonotypes obtained by the gDNA method from a handful of donors were computed using OLGA. In its TCRdb copy, this immuneACCESS table keeps in-frame sequences only and misses some clones. Where compared with another copy, unresolved V genes explain less than half of these, and the others have no known cause. D and trimming come from the DNA, and the V and J calls and clone size come from that table. The sample includes roughly 2.1 million clones, with approximately 94% observed a single time. The ten most abundant clones make up more than 1.5% of the sample.

This TCR derives from a man between 18 and 35 years old in good health. Some clones in this sample may be carry-over from other donors' samples. The rearranged chain carries TRBV25-1 and TRBJ1-1, and the D gene may be TRBD1, 5 bases matching. Sequencing was performed on naive CD8+ T cells from PBMCs. Read against the paper, the sample's cell subset or site label means: CD45RA+CCR7+. The DNA reads as follows: TGTGCCAGCAGTGTGGGGGTGAACACTGAAGCTTTCTTT. Protein translation: CASSVGVNTEAFF.